The next 2 T cell receptor beta chains were all read from a single sample in a study of long-term antiretroviral therapy in people with HIV. Survey-level immunoSEQ v3.0 assays were run. Sequenced by immunoSEQ multiplex PCR; TCRdb stores in-frame clones only, minus some. This table holds around 16,000 clones, 81% found once. Source: unsorted PBMCs, taken 1.2 years before starting antiretroviral therapy. The receptors stem from a man aged 25-45 years with HIV.

The chain couples TRBV28 to TRBJ2-7, with a tentative D call TRBD2 (6 bases). CDR1 and CDR2 (germline): MDHEN, SYDVKM. Trimming stripped 2 bases from V and 2 bases from J, with 16 bases between. The CDR3 spans 16 residues. The CDR3 coding sequence is TGTGCCAGCAGTTTAGGCGGTAGCGGTATCCCCTACGAGCAGTACTTC. Translating it yields CASSLGGSGIPYEQYF.

The chain links TRBV10-1 to TRBJ1-5; D unresolved. The V end was cut by 8 bases, the J end by 1 base, with 18 bases between. Germline CDR1 is WNHNN and CDR2 is SYGVQD (reference sequence). The CDR3 covers 16 residues. The CDR3 nucleotides read TGCGCCAGCCAACCCGACCAAAAGAGGAGCAATCAGCCCCAGCATTTT. Translation gives CASQPDQKRSNQPQHF.